This TCR beta chain was captured in a study of blood T cell repertoires in COVID-19. Under the authors' procedure: Amplified reference gene primers provided the basis for estimating nucleated cell counts. The table came from immunoSEQ multiplex PCR; TCRdb's copy has only in-frame clones and leaves some out. That table gives V, J and clone size, and the DNA gave D and trimming. The sample carries about 240,000 clones, 83% recorded once. The CDR3 length is 15 residues. From germline, CDR1 is SEHNR and CDR2 FQNEAQ (reference sequence). Trimming took off 5 bases at V and 3 bases at J, with 16 bases between the two ends.

This clonotype originated in a human donor in a cohort sampled during active COVID-19. Sequencing was carried out using peripheral blood. This rearrangement joins TRBV7-9 to TRBJ2-5, with D possibly being TRBD1 (6 bases). CDR3 DNA: TGTGCCAGCAGCCTTCCCGGCAGGGGAAAAGAGACCCAGTACTTC. Translating gives CASSLPGRGKETQYF.